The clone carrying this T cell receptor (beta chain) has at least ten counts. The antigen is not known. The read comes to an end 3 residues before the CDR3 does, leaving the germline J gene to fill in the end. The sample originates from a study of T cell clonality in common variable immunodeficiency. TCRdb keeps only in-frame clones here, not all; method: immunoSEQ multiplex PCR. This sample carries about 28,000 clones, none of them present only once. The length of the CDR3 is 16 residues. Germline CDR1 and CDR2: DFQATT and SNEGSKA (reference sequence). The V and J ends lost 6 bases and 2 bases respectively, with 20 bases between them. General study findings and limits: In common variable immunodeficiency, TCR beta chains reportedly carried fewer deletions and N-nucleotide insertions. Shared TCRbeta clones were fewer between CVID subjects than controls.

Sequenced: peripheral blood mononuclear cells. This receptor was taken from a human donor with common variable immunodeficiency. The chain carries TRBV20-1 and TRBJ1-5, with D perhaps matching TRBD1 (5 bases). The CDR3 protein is CSARRAGIGGNQPQHF. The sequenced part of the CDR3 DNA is TGCAGTGCCCGAAGGGCAGGGATTGGAGGCAATCAGCCC.